The 5 T cell receptor beta chains below come from one sample, sequenced in a study of PD-L1 blockade in urothelial cancer. This table comes from immunoSEQ multiplex PCR, and its TCRdb copy is limited to in-frame clones, with some not included. The table records roughly 50,000 clones, roughly 80% of them present only once. Stated time point: peripheral blood 6 weeks after treatment start. Sequencing used PBMCs, obtained around atezolizumab (anti-PD-L1) treatment. These receptors came from a man aged 70 or older with urothelial cancer.

This chain joins TRBV4-1 and TRBJ2-5, with 7 bases aligning to TRBD1. CDR3 size: 16 residues. V lost 0 bases to trimming and J lost 5 bases; unmatched junction nucleotides: 9. Looked up from germline, CDR1 is MGHRA and CDR2 is YSYEKL. CDR3: CASSQDPAGGIETQYF. The CDR3 coding sequence is TGCGCCAGCAGCCAAGACCCAGCAGGGGGAATCGAGACCCAGTACTTC.

The chain couples TRBV6-6 to TRBJ2-2; 8 nucleotides match TRBD2. With 9 bases clipped from V and 0 bases from J, the junction kept 6 bases outside the gene matches. The CDR3 loop spans 15 amino acids. Germline V lookup: CDR1 MNHNY, CDR2 SVGAGI (reference sequence). The CDR3 reads CASNREGANTGELFF. CDR3 in DNA: TGTGCCAGTAACCGGGAGGGGGCGAACACCGGGGAGCTGTTTTTT.

This clone was detected only once. The rearrangement joins TRBV5-4 to TRBJ1-2; a possible D gene is TRBD1 (6 bases). Germline CDR1 is SGHNT and CDR2 is YYREEE (reference sequence). V lost 0 bases and J 0 bases, leaving 12 bases between the germline ends. There are 16 residues in the CDR3. The CDR3 protein is CASSLGLAGANYGYTF. As DNA, the CDR3 is TGTGCCAGCAGCTTGGGTTTGGCAGGGGCTAACTATGGCTACACCTTC.

The chain couples TRBV7-9 to TRBJ2-1; 9 bases are a match to TRBD2. The CDR3 is 19 amino acids. Trimming took 3 bases from V and 7 from J; bases not matched to a gene: 19. Germline-derived CDR1 and CDR2 are SEHNR and FQNEAQ (reference sequence). The CDR3 sequence is CASSLGQSFLREGQNEQFF. The CDR3 region has the DNA TGTGCCAGCAGCTTGGGACAGTCCTTTTTGCGGGAGGGCCAGAATGAGCAGTTCTTC.

The chain is built from TRBV5-4 and TRBJ2-5; weak D call: TRBD2 (6 bases). The germline V and J ends were trimmed by 3 bases and 5 bases, with 17 bases remaining between them. Germline-derived CDR1 and CDR2 are SGHNT and YYREEE (reference sequence). CDR3 length: 15 amino acids. CDR3 nucleotides: TGTGCCAGCAGCTCGCCCGGGGCCGGGGGTGAGACCCAGTACTTC. Its protein product is CASSSPGAGGETQYF. The full variable domain, completed using reference TRBV5-4 and TRBJ2-5, is ETGVTQSPTHLIKTRGQQVTLRCSSQSGHNTVSWYQQALGQGPQFIFQYYREEENGRGNFPPRFSGLQFPNYSSELNVNALELDDSALYLCASSSPGAGGETQYFGPGTRLLVL.